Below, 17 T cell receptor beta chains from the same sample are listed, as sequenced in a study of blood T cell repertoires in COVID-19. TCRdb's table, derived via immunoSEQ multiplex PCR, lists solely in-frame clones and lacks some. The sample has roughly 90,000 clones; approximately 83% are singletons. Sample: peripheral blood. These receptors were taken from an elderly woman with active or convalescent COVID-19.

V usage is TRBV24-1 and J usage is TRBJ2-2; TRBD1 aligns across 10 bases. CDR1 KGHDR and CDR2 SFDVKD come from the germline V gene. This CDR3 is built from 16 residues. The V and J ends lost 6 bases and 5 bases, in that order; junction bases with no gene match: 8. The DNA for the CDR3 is TGTGCCACCAGTCTCCCGACAGGGGGCAGGACCGGGGAGCTGTTTTTT. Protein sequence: CATSLPTGGRTGELFF.

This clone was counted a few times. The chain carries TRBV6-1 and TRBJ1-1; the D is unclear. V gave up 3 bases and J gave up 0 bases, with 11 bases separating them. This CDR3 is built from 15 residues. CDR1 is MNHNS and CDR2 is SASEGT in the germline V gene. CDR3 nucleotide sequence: TGTGCCAGCAGTGATTGGGCAGCCATGAACACTGAAGCTTTCTTT. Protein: CASSDWAAMNTEAFF.

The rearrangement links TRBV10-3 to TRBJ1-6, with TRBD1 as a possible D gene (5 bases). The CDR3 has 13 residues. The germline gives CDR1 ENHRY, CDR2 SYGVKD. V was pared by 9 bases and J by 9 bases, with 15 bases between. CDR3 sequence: CAIARGGSSPLHF. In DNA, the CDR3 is TGTGCCATTGCGAGGGGAGGTAGTTCACCCCTCCACTTT.

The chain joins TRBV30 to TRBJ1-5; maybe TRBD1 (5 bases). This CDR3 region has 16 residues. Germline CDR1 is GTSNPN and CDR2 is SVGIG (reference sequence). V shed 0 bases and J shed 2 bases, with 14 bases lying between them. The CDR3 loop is CAWSVWGRVGNQPQHF. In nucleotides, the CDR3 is TGTGCCTGGAGTGTTTGGGGCCGGGTGGGCAATCAGCCCCAGCATTTT.

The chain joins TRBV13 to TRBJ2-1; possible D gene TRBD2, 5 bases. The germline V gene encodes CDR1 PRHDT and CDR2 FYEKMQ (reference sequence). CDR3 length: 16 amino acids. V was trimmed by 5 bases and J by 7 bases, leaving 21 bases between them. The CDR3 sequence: CASSLQRERYVNEQFF. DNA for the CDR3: TGTGCCAGCAGCCTACAGAGGGAGAGGTATGTGAATGAGCAGTTCTTC.

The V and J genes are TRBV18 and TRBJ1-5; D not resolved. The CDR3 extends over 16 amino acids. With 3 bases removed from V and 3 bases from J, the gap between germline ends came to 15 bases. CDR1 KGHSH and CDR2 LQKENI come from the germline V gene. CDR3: CASSPQGGGNNQPQHF. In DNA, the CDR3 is TGTGCCAGCTCACCTCAAGGCGGCGGAAACAATCAGCCCCAGCATTTT.

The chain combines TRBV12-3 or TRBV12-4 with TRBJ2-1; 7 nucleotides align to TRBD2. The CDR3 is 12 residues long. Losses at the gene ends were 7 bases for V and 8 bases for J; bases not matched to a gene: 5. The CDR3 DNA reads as TGTGCCAGCACCCAACTAGCGTATGAGCAGTTCTTC. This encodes CASTQLAYEQFF.

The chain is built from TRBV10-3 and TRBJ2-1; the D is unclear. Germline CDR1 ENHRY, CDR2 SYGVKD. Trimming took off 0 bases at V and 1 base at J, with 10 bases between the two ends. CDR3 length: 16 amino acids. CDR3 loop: CAISESRYPSYNEQFF. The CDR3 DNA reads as TGTGCCATCAGTGAGTCGAGGTATCCGTCCTACAATGAGCAGTTCTTC.

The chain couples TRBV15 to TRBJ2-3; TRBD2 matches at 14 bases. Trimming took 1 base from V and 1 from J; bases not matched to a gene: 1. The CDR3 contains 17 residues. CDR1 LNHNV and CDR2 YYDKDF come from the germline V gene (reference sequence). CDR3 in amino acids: CATSRGLAGGRTDTQYF. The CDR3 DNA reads TGTGCCACCAGCAGAGGACTAGCGGGAGGGCGCACAGATACGCAGTATTTT.

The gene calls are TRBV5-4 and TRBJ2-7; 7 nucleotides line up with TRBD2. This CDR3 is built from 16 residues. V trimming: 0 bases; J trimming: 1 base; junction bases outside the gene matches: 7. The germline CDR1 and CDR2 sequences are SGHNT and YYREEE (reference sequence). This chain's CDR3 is CASSLAAASGSYEQYF. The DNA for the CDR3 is TGTGCCAGCAGCTTGGCCGCGGCTAGCGGTTCCTACGAGCAGTACTTC. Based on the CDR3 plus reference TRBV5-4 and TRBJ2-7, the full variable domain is ETGVTQSPTHLIKTRGQQVTLRCSSQSGHNTVSWYQQALGQGPQFIFQYYREEENGRGNFPPRFSGLQFPNYSSELNVNALELDDSALYLCASSLAAASGSYEQYFGPGTRLTVT.

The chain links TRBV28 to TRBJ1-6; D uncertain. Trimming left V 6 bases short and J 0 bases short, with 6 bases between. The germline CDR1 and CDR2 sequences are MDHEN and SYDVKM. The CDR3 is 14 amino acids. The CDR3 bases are TGTGCCAGCAGATTTAGCTCCTATAATTCACCCCTCCACTTT. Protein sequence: CASRFSSYNSPLHF.

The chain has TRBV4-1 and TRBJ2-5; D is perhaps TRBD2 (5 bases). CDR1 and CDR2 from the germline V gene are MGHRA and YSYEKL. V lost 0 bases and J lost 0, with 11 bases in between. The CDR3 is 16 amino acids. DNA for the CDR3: TGCGCCAGCAGCCAAGATCGGGAACACCACCAAGAGACCCAGTACTTC. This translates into CASSQDREHHQETQYF.

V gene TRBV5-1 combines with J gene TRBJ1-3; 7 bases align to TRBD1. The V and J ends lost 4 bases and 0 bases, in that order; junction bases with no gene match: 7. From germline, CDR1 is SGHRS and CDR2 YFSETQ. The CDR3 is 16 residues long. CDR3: CASSQEQGSSGNTIYF. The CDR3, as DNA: TGCGCCAGCAGCCAGGAACAGGGGAGCTCTGGAAACACCATATATTTT. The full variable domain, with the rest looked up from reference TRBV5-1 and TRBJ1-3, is KAGVTQTPRYLIKTRGQQVTLSCSPISGHRSVSWYQQTPGQGLQFLFEYFSETQRNKGNFPGRFSGRQFSNSRSEMNVSTLELGDSALYLCASSQEQGSSGNTIYFGEGSWLTVV.

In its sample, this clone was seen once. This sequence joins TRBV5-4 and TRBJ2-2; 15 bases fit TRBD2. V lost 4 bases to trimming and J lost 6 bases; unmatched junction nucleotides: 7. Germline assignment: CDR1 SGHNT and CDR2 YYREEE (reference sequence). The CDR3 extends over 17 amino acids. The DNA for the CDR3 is TGTGCCAGCAGCGCCGGACTAGCGGGGGGGCCCGCCGGGGAGCTGTTTTTT. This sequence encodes CASSAGLAGGPAGELFF.

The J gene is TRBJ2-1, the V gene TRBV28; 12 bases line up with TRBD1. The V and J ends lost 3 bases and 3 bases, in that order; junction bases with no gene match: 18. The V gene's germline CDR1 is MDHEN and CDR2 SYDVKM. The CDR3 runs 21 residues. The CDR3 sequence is CASSLTGPGTGGTYGYNEQFF. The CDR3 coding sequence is TGTGCCAGCAGTTTGACGGGTCCCGGGACAGGGGGCACTTATGGCTACAATGAGCAGTTCTTC.

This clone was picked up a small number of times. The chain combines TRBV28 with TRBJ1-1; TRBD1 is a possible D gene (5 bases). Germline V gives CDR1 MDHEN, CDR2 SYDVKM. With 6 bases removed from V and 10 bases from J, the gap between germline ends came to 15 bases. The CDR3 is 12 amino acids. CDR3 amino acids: CASRSQGIGAFF. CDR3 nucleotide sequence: TGTGCCAGCAGATCCCAGGGAATCGGAGCTTTCTTT.

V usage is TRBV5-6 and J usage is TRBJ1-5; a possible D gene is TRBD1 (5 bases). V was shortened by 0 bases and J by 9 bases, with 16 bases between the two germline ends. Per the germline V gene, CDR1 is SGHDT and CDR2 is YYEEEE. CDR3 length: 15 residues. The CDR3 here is CASSLGGTGLRPQHF. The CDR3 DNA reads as TGTGCCAGCAGCTTGGGGGGGACGGGACTCCGGCCCCAGCATTTT.